This passage covers 18 T cell receptor beta chains from one sample sequenced in a study of technical replicates of blood from a handful of donors. The assay was immunoSEQ multiplex PCR, and TCRdb's table has in-frame clones only and misses some. The table lists roughly 93,000 clones, roughly 96% of them singletons. Specimen: T cells isolated from PBMCs. Receptor source: a human donor in good health.

The gene calls are TRBV28 and TRBJ2-4; 9 positions match TRBD1. CDR1 and CDR2 (germline): MDHEN, SYDVKM. The CDR3 runs to 14 residues. The V gene end was trimmed by 5 bases and the J gene end by 9 bases; junction bases not matched to a gene: 8. CDR3 protein: CASSTPGQGSIQYF. As DNA, the CDR3 is TGTGCCAGCAGTACTCCGGGACAGGGAAGCATTCAGTACTTC.

The chain has TRBV7-9 and TRBJ2-3; TRBD2 aligns across 8 bases. This CDR3 has 15 amino acids. Germline CDR1 reads SEHNR; CDR2 reads FQNEAQ (reference sequence). V lost 4 bases, J lost 2 bases, and 5 bases stayed unmatched. CDR3 DNA sequence: TGTGCCAGCAGCTCCCTTAGCGGGGACACAGATACGCAGTATTTT. Amino acids: CASSSLSGDTDTQYF.

V gene TRBV5-1 combines with J gene TRBJ2-5; D unresolved. Trimming pared 1 base from V and 1 base from J, leaving 8 bases between. The CDR3 totals 14 residues. Germline V gene lookup returns CDR1 SGHRS and CDR2 YFSETQ. In DNA, the CDR3 is TGCGCCAGCAGCTTGACAGCTTCCCAAGAGACCCAGTACTTC. This gives the protein CASSLTASQETQYF.

This chain links TRBV29-1 with TRBJ2-1; TRBD1 agrees at 9 bases. V gave up 2 bases and J gave up 8 bases; unmatched junction bases: 4. Germline CDR1 is SQVTM and CDR2 is ANQGSEA. The CDR3 contains 13 residues. CDR3 in DNA: TGCAGCGTTGAACAGGGACAGGGTTATGAGCAGTTCTTC. Amino acid sequence: CSVEQGQGYEQFF.

J is TRBJ2-7 and V is TRBV30; 7 bases fit TRBD1. The CDR3 is 14 residues long. Germline V gives CDR1 GTSNPN, CDR2 SVGIG (reference sequence). V was clipped by 2 bases and J by 2 bases; unmatched bases: 6. The CDR3 loop reads CAWSWTGVTYEQYF. The CDR3 nucleotides read TGTGCCTGGAGTTGGACAGGAGTAACCTACGAGCAGTACTTC.

The gene calls are TRBV7-3 and TRBJ2-3; 7 bases are a match to TRBD2. Unmatched junction bases numbered 4, after V lost 5 bases and J lost 2 bases. The CDR3 sequence is 14 residues long. CDR1 is SGHTA, CDR2 FQGTGA, per germline. The CDR3 reads CASSAGVDTDTQYF. The CDR3 bases are TGTGCCAGCAGCGCGGGAGTCGACACAGATACGCAGTATTTT.

The V gene is TRBV7-8, the J gene TRBJ1-1; D is undetermined. The V end lost 1 base, the J end lost 1 base, and 7 bases lay between the germline ends. There are 14 residues in the CDR3. Per germline, CDR1 SGHVS and CDR2 FQNEAQ. For the CDR3, the DNA is TGTGCCAGCAGCTTAGGAACAGAGAACACTGAAGCTTTCTTT. This translates into CASSLGTENTEAFF.

This chain links TRBV13 with TRBJ2-3, with 7 bases matching TRBD2. Germline V gene lookup returns CDR1 PRHDT and CDR2 FYEKMQ (reference sequence). The CDR3 runs to 16 residues. V trimming: 0 bases; J trimming: 4 bases; junction bases outside the gene matches: 7. CDR3 sequence (DNA): TGTGCCAGCAGCTTAGGGAGACCCGGGGGGTCAGATACGCAGTATTTT. Encoded protein: CASSLGRPGGSDTQYF.

The chain links TRBV6-1 to TRBJ2-7, with TRBD2 matching 7 bases. The germline V gene encodes CDR1 MNHNS and CDR2 SASEGT. CDR3 size: 12 residues. After removal of 5 bases from V and 2 bases from J, the junction contained 0 bases not matched to a gene. The CDR3 region has the DNA TGTGCCAGCAGTCGGGGGGCCTACGAGCAGTACTTC. The encoded protein is CASSRGAYEQYF.

The chain carries TRBV30 and TRBJ2-7, with 7 bases aligning to TRBD1. Germline V gene data show CDR1 as GTSNPN and CDR2 as SVGIG (reference sequence). Trimming removed 2 bases from V and 0 bases from J; junction bases left unmatched: 7. The CDR3 runs 15 residues. CDR3 in amino acids: CAWSPIGTASYEQYF. The DNA of the CDR3 is TGTGCCTGGAGTCCGATCGGGACAGCCTCCTACGAGCAGTACTTC.

Only one count was recorded for this clone. The genes are TRBV29-1 and TRBJ2-5; no firm D call. This CDR3 is 14 amino acids long. The V gene's germline CDR1 is SQVTM and CDR2 ANQGSEA. Trimming left V 1 base short and J 5 bases short, with 14 bases between. The CDR3 region is CSVEGAPPRETQYF. CDR3 DNA: TGCAGCGTTGAAGGGGCACCCCCTCGGGAGACCCAGTACTTC.

V and J are TRBV5-1 and TRBJ1-6; perhaps TRBD1 as D (6 bases). V gave up 2 bases and J gave up 7 bases, with 19 bases separating them. The V gene's germline CDR1 is SGHRS and CDR2 YFSETQ. The CDR3 loop spans 17 amino acids. CDR3 DNA: TGCGCCAGCAGCTTAACCCCTCACAGGGAAGAGAATTCACCCCTCCACTTT. It specifies CASSLTPHREENSPLHF.

The chain links TRBV11-3 to TRBJ1-1; TRBD1 aligns across 7 bases. Germline CDR1 and CDR2: SGHNT and YENEEA. After removal of 5 bases from V and 0 bases from J, the junction contained 9 bases not matched to a gene. CDR3 length equals 16 residues. Written as DNA, the CDR3 is TGTGCCAGCAGCCCACGACAGGGTACTATGAACACTGAAGCTTTCTTT. It is translated as CASSPRQGTMNTEAFF.

This clone occurred many times. The rearrangement uses TRBV12-5 and TRBJ1-2; D not resolved. V was clipped by 0 bases and J by 5 bases, with 13 bases between them. The CDR3 is 15 amino acids. Germline assignment: CDR1 LGHNT and CDR2 FRNRAP. The chain's CDR3 is CASGLVSRHSYGYTF. CDR3 DNA: TGTGCTAGTGGTTTGGTATCGCGACATTCTTATGGCTACACCTTC.

This chain links TRBV5-1 with TRBJ2-3; 11 bases fit TRBD2. Germline CDR1 SGHRS, CDR2 YFSETQ. The CDR3 contains 16 residues. Germline trimming cut 4 bases from V and 2 bases from J; bases unmatched to any gene: 6. CDR3 DNA: TGCGCCAGCAGCGGGGGGACTAGCGGAGTCACAGATACGCAGTATTTT. Protein sequence: CASSGGTSGVTDTQYF.

This chain joins TRBV9 and TRBJ2-7; TRBD1 matches 11 bases. Germline V CDR1 and CDR2: SGDLS, YYNGEE. The CDR3 is made up of 23 amino acids. Trimming cost V 0 bases and J 2 bases; bases outside gene matches: 25. CDR3: CASSVGFSRTDRGQGRIPYEQYF. The CDR3 nucleotides are TGTGCCAGCAGCGTAGGGTTTAGTAGGACGGACAGGGGGCAGGGGCGGATTCCCTACGAGCAGTACTTC.

This chain links TRBV2 with TRBJ2-2; 8 bases fit TRBD2. CDR1 SNHLY and CDR2 FYNNEI come from the germline V gene. CDR3 size: 15 residues. Trimming cost V 6 bases and J 5 bases; bases outside gene matches: 8. The CDR3 region is CASRHGGAETGELFF. The CDR3 DNA follows: TGTGCCAGCAGGCACGGGGGGGCTGAAACCGGGGAGCTGTTTTTT.

The rearrangement uses TRBV28 and TRBJ1-2, with a tentative D call TRBD1 (6 bases). Germline assignment: CDR1 MDHEN and CDR2 SYDVKM. This CDR3 is built from 14 residues. Trimming pared 6 bases from V and 8 bases from J, leaving 19 bases between. The CDR3 nucleotides read TGTGCCAGCAGCCCCGCGCGGGCAGGGGAAGGCTACACCTTC. It yields the protein CASSPARAGEGYTF.